This TCR beta chain comes out of a study of vaccination effects on CD4 cells after COVID-19. Across the whole study: Both late and early after vaccination, a few convalescent patients were sampled. General study results and limits: For convalescents, most of the spike-reactive clones seen post-vaccine were new vaccine-induced clones.

Sequencing in the ViraFEST assay came after antigen-specific CD4+ T cells had been expanded with viral peptide pools, which were used to stimulate PBMC. Following a 10-day culture, CD4+ T cells were purified. The person had PCR-confirmed SARS-CoV-2 infection between March and December 2020. The vaccine given was either BNT162b2 or mRNA-1273, in two doses. The germline V gene has CDR1 MNHEY and CDR2 SVGAGI. V was shortened by 7 bases and J by 6 bases, with 12 bases between the two germline ends. The CDR3 consists of 12 residues. Data came from immunoSEQ multiplex PCR; TCRdb stores just in-frame clones and leaves some out. The repertoire holds about 14,000 clones, with 73% as singletons. As for this clone: No antigen is known for it.

The source is a human donor who had a prior SARS-CoV-2 infection. The rearrangement links TRBV6-5 to TRBJ2-5; D ambiguous. The input for sequencing was CD4+ T cells from PBMCs cultured with HCoV-NL63 spike peptides, taken after COVID-19 vaccination. The CDR3 reads CASMTLEKTQYF. Here the CDR3 DNA reads TGTGCCAGCATGACCCTGGAAAAGACCCAGTACTTC.